Listed here are 7 T cell receptor beta chains from one sample, sequenced in a study of cytomegalovirus exposure and HLA in healthy donors. The PCR had 60 Vbeta and 13 Jbeta primers. This table comes from immunoSEQ multiplex PCR, and its TCRdb copy is limited to in-frame clones, with some not included. The table has some 150,000 clones, approximately 85% seen once. What was sequenced was PBMCs. These receptors came from a man in his fifties or sixties in good health and CMV-seropositive.

The rearrangement joins TRBV6-4 to TRBJ2-2, with D perhaps TRBD1 (6 bases). The length of the CDR3 is 15 residues. Deletions cut 6 bases from V and 6 bases from J, with 17 bases between. The V gene's germline CDR1 is MRHNA and CDR2 SNTAGT. The CDR3 spells CASSLDNRVAGELFF. The CDR3 coding sequence is TGTGCCAGCAGCCTCGATAACAGGGTAGCCGGGGAGCTGTTTTTT.

This clone was found once. The chain joins TRBV29-1 to TRBJ1-2; a possible D gene is TRBD1 (6 bases). The germline V and J ends were trimmed by 8 bases and 0 bases, with 13 bases remaining between them. This CDR3 has 13 residues. Per the germline V gene, CDR1 is SQVTM and CDR2 is ANQGSEA. The CDR3, as DNA: TGCAGCTTCCGGGACATAGCTAACTATGGCTACACCTTC. This sequence encodes CSFRDIANYGYTF. The full variable domain, with the rest looked up from reference TRBV29-1 and TRBJ1-2, is SAVISQKPSRDICQRGTSLTIQCQVDSQVTMMFWYRQQPGQSLTLIATANQGSEATYESGFVIDKFPISRPNLTFSTLTVSNMSPEDSSIYLCSFRDIANYGYTFGSGTRLTVV.

V gene TRBV2 combines with J gene TRBJ2-7; D is uncertain. CDR1 SNHLY and CDR2 FYNNEI come from the germline V gene. V was pared by 7 bases and J by 6 bases, with 16 bases between. This CDR3 has 13 amino acids. In nucleotides, the CDR3 is TGTGCCAGCACCCAGCTAGAGACTGGCGAGCAGTACTTC. Amino acids: CASTQLETGEQYF.

The chain has TRBV4-3 and TRBJ2-1, with 13 nucleotides matching TRBD2. The J segment lost 4 bases and the V segment lost 4 bases, leaving 4 bases of the junction unmatched. The CDR3 is made up of 16 amino acids. Looked up from germline, CDR1 is LGHNA and CDR2 is YSLEER. The CDR3 here is CASSRTSGGHYNEQFF. CDR3 bases: TGCGCCAGCAGCCGGACTAGCGGGGGCCATTACAATGAGCAGTTCTTC.

This chain uses TRBV6-6 with TRBJ2-7; TRBD2 matches 8 bases. V was pared by 6 bases and J by 5 bases, with 12 bases of the junction left unmatched. Germline assignment: CDR1 MNHNY and CDR2 SVGAGI (reference sequence). The CDR3 has 15 residues. The CDR3 coding sequence is TGTGCCAGCAGCCTCCGGGAGGGATCGATAAACGAGCAGTACTTC. Protein: CASSLREGSINEQYF.

The V gene is TRBV5-1, the J gene TRBJ2-6; the D gene is possibly TRBD2 (6 bases). The CDR3 is 16 amino acids. Deletions cut 0 bases from V and 4 bases from J, with 11 bases between. The germline gives CDR1 SGHRS, CDR2 YFSETQ. CDR3: CASSLGPGVGANVLTF. Here the CDR3 DNA reads TGCGCCAGCAGCTTGGGACCGGGGGTAGGGGCCAACGTCCTGACTTTC. Based on the CDR3 plus reference TRBV5-1 and TRBJ2-6, the full variable domain is KAGVTQTPRYLIKTRGQQVTLSCSPISGHRSVSWYQQTPGQGLQFLFEYFSETQRNKGNFPGRFSGRQFSNSRSEMNVSTLELGDSALYLCASSLGPGVGANVLTFGAGSRLTVL.

The rearrangement uses TRBV7-9 and TRBJ1-3, with 7 bases that match TRBD1. The CDR3 has 13 residues. J lost 3 bases, V lost 8 bases, and 4 bases had no gene match. From germline, CDR1 is SEHNR and CDR2 FQNEAQ (reference sequence). The CDR3 protein is CASGDRVGNTIYF. In nucleotides, the CDR3 is TGTGCCAGCGGTGACAGGGTTGGAAACACCATATATTTT.